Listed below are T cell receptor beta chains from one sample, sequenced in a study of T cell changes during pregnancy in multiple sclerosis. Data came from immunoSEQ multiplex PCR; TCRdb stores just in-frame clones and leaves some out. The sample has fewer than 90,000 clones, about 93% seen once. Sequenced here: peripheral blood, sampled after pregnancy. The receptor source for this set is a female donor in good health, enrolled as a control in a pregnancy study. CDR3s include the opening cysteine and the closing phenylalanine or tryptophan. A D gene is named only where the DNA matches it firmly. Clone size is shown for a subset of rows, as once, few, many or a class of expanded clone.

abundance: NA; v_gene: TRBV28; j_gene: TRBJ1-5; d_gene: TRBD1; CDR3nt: TGTGCCAGCAGTTTTGGGACAGGGGGCGGTCAGCCCCAGCATTTT; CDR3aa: CASSFGTGGGQPQHF
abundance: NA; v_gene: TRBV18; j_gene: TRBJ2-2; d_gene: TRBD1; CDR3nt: TGTGCCAGCTCACCACCGGACAGGGGAACCGGGGAGCTGTTTTTT; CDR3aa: CASSPPDRGTGELFF
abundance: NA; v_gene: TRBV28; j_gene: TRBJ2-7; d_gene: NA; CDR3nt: TGTGCCAGCAGTCTCCCGCGGGAAGGCCCCCCCTACGAGCAGTACTTC; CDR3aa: CASSLPREGPPYEQYF
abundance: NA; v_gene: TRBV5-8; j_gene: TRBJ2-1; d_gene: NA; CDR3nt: TGTGCCAGCAGCTTGGTACAGTCTAATGAGCAGTTCTTC; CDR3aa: CASSLVQSNEQFF
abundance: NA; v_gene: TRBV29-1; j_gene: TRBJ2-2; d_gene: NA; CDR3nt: TGCAGCGTTGAAGGGGCCGCCACCGGGGAGCTGTTTTTT; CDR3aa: CSVEGAATGELFF
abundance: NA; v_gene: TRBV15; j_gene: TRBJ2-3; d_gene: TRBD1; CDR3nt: TGTGCCACCAGCAGACGGGACAGAGTCACAGATACGCAGTATTTT; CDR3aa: CATSRRDRVTDTQYF
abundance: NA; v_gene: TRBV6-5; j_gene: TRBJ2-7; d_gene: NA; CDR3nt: TGTGCCAGCAGTTCCTCTCAGGGGTTAGGGTTGGACGAGCAGTACTTC; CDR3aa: CASSSSQGLGLDEQYF
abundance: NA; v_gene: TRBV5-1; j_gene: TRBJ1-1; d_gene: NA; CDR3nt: TGCGCCAGCAGCTTGCCAGGACAGAACACTGAAGCTTTCTTT; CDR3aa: CASSLPGQNTEAFF
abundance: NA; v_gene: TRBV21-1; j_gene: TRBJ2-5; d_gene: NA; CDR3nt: TGTGCCAGCAGCATCCCGATGGACAGGGCTACCCAAGAGACCCAGTACTTC; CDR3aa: CASSIPMDRATQETQYF
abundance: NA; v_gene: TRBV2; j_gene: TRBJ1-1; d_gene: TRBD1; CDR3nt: TGTGCCAGCAGTGAGGACAGGGGCATGAACACTGAAGCTTTCTTT; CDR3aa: CASSEDRGMNTEAFF
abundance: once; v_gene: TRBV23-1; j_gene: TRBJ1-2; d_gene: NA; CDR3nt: TGCGCCAGCAAAGGGGCGCGCATCTATGGCTACACCTTC; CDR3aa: CASKGARIYGYTF
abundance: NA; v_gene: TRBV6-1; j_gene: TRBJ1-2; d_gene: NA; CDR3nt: TGTGCCAGCAGTGAATCGGAATCCCCGGGGAACTATGGCTACACCTTC; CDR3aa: CASSESESPGNYGYTF
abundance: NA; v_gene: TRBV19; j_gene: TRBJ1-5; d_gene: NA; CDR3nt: TGTGCCTCGAAAGGGGGGGTCGCCGGGGGCAATCAGCCCCAGCATTTT; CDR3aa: CASKGGVAGGNQPQHF
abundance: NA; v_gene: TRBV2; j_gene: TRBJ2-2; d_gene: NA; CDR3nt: TGTGCCAGCAGTGATACGGCCGGGACCGGGGAGCTGTTTTTT; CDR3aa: CASSDTAGTGELFF
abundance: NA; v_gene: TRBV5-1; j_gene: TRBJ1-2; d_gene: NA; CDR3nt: TGCGCCAGCAGCTTGGAGGGGATCTATGGCTACACCTTC; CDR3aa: CASSLEGIYGYTF
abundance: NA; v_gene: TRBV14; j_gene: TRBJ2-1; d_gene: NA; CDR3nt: TGTGCCAGCAGCCTCCCGGACAGCAAAATCAATGAGCAGTTCTTC; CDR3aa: CASSLPDSKINEQFF
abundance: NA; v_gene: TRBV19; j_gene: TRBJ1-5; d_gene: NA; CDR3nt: TGTGCCACCTCCGACTCCTCTAGCAATCAGCCCCAGCATTTT; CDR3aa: CATSDSSSNQPQHF
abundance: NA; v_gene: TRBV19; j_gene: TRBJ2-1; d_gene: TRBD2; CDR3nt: TGTGCCAGTAGTATAGCCTTTAGCGGGAGGGGATCCAATGAGCAGTTCTTC; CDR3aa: CASSIAFSGRGSNEQFF
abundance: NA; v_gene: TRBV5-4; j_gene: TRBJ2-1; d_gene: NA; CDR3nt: TGTGCCAGCAGCCGCGGGACTCGCAATGAGCAGTTCTTC; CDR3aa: CASSRGTRNEQFF
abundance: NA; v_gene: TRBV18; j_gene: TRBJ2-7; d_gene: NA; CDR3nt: TGTGCCAGCTCACCTGGGCAGATGGAAGAGCAGTACTTC; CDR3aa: CASSPGQMEEQYF
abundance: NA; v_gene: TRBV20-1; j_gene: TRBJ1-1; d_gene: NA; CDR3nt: TGCAGTGCCCCCAGGAACACTGAAGCTTTCTTT; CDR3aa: CSAPRNTEAFF
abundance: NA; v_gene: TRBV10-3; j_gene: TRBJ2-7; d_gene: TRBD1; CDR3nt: TGTGCCATCCGGACAGGGGGCGCGTACGAGCAGTACTTC; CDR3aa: CAIRTGGAYEQYF
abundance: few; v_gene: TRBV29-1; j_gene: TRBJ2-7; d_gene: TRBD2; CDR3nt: TGCAGCGTTGAAGGGGCTAGCGGGAGGGGACTGGGGGACTACGAGCAGTACTTC; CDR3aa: CSVEGASGRGLGDYEQYF
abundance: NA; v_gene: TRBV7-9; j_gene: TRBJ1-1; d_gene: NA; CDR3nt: TGTGCCAGCAGCTTAGGAGGCGGGAACACTGAAGCTTTCTTT; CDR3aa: CASSLGGGNTEAFF
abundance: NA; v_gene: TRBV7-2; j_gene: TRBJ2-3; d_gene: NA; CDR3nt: TGTGCCAGCGGCCGGGACACATACACAGATACGCAGTATTTT; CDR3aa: CASGRDTYTDTQYF
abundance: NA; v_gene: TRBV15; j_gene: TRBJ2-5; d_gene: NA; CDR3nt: TGTGCCACCAGCAGAGATTATGGTCTACAAGAGACCCAGTACTTC; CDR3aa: CATSRDYGLQETQYF
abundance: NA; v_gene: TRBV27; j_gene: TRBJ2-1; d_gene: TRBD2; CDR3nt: TGTGCCAGCAGTCCCACGTCAGCGGGAGTCTACAATGAGCAGTTCTTC; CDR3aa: CASSPTSAGVYNEQFF
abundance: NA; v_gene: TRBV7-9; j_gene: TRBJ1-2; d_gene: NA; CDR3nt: TGTGCCAGCAGCTTCCAGGGGACGAGCTATGGCTACACCTTC; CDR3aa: CASSFQGTSYGYTF
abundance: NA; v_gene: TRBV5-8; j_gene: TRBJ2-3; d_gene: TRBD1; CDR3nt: TGTGCCAGTTACAGGGGGACGGGAGATACGCAGTATTTT; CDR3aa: CASYRGTGDTQYF
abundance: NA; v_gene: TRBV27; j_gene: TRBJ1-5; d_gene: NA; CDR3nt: TGTGCCAGCAGTTTATCAGGGGATCAGCCCCAGCATTTT; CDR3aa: CASSLSGDQPQHF
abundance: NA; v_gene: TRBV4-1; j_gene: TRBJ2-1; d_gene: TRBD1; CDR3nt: TGCGCCAGCAGCCAAGGGAGAGGGGGCGAAGATGAGCAGTTCTTC; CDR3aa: CASSQGRGGEDEQFF
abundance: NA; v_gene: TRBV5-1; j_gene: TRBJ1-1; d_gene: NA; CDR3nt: TGCGCCAGCAGCCAAGGGAGGAACACTGAAGCTTTCTTT; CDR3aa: CASSQGRNTEAFF
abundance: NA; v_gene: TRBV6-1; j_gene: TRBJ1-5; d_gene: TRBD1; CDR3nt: TGTGCCAGCAGTGAAGCCCAGGGGGCCCCCCAGCATTTT; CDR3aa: CASSEAQGAPQHF
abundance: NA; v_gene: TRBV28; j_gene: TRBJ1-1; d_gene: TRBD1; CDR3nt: TGTGCCAGCAGGGGGACAGGGAACACTGAAGCTTTCTTT; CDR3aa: CASRGTGNTEAFF
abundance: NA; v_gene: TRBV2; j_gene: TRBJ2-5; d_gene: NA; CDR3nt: TGTGCCAGCAGTAGGGACACAGAAGAGACCCAGTACTTC; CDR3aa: CASSRDTEETQYF
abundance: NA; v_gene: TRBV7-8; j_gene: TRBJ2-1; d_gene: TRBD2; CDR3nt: TGTGCCAGCAGACTGACTAGCGGGAGGGCCGATGAGCAGTTCTTC; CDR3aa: CASRLTSGRADEQFF
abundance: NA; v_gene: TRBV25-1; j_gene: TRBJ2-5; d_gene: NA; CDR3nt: TGTGCCAGCAGTGCGGAGATCCCGGGGACCCAGTACTTC; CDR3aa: CASSAEIPGTQYF
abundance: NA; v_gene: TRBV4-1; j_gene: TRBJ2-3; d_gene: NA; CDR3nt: TGCGCCAGCAGCCTCGTAGGGGGCACAGATACGCAGTATTTT; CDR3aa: CASSLVGGTDTQYF
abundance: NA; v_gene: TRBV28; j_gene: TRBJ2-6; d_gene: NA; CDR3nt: TGTGCCAGCAGCTTGAGGGGGTCAGGGGCCAACGTCCTGACTTTC; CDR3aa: CASSLRGSGANVLTF
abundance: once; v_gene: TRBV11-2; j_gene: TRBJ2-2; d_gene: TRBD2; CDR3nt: TGTGCCAGCAGCTTAAAGCCTAGCGGGATAGTTTCAAACACCGGGGAGCTGTTTTTT; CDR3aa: CASSLKPSGIVSNTGELFF
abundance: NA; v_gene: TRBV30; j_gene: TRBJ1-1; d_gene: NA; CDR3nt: TGTGCCTGGAGTGAGGGAGGTGAAGCTTTCTTT; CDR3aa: CAWSEGGEAFF
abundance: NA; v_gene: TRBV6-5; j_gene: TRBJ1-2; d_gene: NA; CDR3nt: TGTGCCAGCAGCCCGAAAGGGGTCGAGTCAGGCTACACCTTC; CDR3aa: CASSPKGVESGYTF
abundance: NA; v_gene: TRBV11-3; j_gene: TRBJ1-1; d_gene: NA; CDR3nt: TGTGCCAGCAGCTCCGAGATGAACACTGAAGCTTTCTTT; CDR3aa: CASSSEMNTEAFF
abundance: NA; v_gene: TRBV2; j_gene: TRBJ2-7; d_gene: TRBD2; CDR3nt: TGTGCCAGCAGTGATCGTCTAGCGGGGGCCTCCGAGCAGTACTTC; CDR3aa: CASSDRLAGASEQYF
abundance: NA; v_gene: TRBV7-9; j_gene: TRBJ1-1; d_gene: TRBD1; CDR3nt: TGTGCCAGCAGCCTGGGACAGGGGCTCACTGAAGCTTTCTTT; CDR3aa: CASSLGQGLTEAFF
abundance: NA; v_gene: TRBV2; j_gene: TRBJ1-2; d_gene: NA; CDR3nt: TGTGCCAGGGGCCTTAGCGGGGGGAACGGGGGCTACACCTTC; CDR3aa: CARGLSGGNGGYTF
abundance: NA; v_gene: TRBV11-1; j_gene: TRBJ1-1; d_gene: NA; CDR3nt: TGTGCCAGCAGCTTACTGGGGAGGAACACTGAAGCTTTCTTT; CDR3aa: CASSLLGRNTEAFF
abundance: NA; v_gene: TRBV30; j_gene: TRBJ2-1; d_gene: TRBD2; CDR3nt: TGTGCCTGGGGTAGAGGGACTAGCGGGAGCTACAATGAGCAGTTCTTC; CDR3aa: CAWGRGTSGSYNEQFF